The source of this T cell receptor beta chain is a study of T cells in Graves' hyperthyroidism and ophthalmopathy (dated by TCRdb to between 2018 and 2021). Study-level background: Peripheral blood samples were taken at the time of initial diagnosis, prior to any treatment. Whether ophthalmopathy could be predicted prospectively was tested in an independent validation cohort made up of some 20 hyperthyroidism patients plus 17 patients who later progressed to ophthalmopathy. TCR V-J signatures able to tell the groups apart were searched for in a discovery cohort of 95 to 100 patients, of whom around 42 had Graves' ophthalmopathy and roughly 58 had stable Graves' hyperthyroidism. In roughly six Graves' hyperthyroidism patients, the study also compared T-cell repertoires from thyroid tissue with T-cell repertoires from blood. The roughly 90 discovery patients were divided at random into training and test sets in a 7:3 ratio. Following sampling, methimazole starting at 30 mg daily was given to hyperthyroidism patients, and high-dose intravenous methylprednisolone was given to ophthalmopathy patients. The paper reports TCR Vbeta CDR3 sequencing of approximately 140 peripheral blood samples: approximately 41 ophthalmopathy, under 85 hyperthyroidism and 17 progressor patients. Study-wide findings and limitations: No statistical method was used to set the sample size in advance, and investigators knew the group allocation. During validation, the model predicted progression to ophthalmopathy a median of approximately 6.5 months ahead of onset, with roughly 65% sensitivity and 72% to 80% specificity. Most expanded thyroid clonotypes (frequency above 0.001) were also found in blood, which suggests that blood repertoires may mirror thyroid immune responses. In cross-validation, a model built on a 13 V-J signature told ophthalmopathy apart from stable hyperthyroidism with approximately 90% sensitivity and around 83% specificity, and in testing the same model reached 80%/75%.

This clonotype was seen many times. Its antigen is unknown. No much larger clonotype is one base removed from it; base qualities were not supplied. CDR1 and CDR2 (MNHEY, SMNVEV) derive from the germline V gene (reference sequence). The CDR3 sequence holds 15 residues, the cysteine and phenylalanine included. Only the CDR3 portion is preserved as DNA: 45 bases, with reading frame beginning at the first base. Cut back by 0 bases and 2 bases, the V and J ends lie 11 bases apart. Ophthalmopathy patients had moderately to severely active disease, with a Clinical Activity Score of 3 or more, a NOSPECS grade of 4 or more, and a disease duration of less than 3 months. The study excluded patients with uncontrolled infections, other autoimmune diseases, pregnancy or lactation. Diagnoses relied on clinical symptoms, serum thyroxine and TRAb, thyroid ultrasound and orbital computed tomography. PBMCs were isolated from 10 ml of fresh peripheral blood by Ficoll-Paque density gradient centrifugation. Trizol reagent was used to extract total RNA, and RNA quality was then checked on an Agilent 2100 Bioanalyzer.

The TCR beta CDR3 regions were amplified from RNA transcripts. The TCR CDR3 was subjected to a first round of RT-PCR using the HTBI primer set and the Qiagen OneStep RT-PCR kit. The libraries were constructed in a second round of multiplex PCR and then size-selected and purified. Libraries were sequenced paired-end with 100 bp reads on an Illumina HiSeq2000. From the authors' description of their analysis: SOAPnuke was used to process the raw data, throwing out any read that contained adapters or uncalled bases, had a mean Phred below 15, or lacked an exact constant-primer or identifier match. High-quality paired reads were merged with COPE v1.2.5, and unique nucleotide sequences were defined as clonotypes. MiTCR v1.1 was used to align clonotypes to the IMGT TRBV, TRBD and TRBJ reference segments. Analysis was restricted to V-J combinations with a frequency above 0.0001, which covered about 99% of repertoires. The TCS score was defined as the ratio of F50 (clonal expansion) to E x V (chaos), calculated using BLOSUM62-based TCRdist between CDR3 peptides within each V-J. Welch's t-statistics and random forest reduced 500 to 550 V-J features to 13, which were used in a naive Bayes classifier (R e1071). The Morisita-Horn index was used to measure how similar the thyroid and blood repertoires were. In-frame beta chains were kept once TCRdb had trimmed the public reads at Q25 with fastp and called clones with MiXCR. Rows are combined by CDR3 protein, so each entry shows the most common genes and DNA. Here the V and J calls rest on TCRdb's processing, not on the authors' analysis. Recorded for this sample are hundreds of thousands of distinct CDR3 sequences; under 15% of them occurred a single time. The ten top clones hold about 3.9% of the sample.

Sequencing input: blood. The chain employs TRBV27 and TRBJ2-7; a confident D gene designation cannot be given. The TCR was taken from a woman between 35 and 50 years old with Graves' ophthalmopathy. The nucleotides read TGTGCCAGCAGTTTATCACCGGGTACCACCTACGAGCAGTACTTC. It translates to CASSLSPGTTYEQYF.